This T cell receptor (beta chain) was profiled in a study of cytomegalovirus exposure and HLA in healthy donors (dated by TCRdb to about 2017). Describing the broader study: According to an earlier analysis of a few hundred of the donors, roughly 180 million T cells yielded roughly 100 million unique TCR beta sequences and 276 Gb of sequence data. Roughly 300 gigabases of sequencing data and roughly 80 million unique TCR sequences made up an early release that covered some 640 HLA-typed donors. The genetic ancestry cluster associated with self-reported Caucasian donors included over 80% of the 300 to 400 genotyped donors. The aim of the study was to test whether cataloging public T cell receptors could identify signatures of past pathogen exposure. The study profiled the T cell repertoires of about 640 subjects by immunosequencing and related them to cytomegalovirus serostatus. In addition to the first cohort of several hundred subjects, a separate validation cohort of 120 different subjects was used. To predict cytomegalovirus infection status, the study brought together high-throughput TCR immunosequencing, statistical association of individual TCRs with disease status, and machine learning. In a later analysis, previously published TCR beta repertoires from several hundred donors were re-analyzed and high-resolution HLA genotyping was added so that TCR occurrence patterns could be studied. Rather than drawing on any new phenotypic data, the later analysis identified candidate immune exposures from TCR beta sequences and the way those sequences occurred across donors. In an earlier analysis of roughly 600 of the donors, high-throughput TCR beta sequencing was used to judge whether each TCR beta V gene segment behaved as functional or pseudogenic. Donor age, sex, ethnicity and CMV serostatus were compiled alongside the repertoire data. Genome-wide SNP genotypes for about 65% of the 666 donors were used in a later genetic analysis, which treated that subset as a discovery cohort. Every discovery cohort repertoire had been produced on one sequencing platform. Both class I and class II loci were covered by HLA typing, at four-digit resolution. The number of donors typed differed by locus, with 629-630 for A, B, C, DRB1 and DQB1, around 500 for DQA1, 600 to 610 for DPA1, and some 440 for DPB1. Several DR-DQ haplotypes were handled as single units for association and clustering, since linkage in the cohort was strong. Among about 410 genotyped donors of the cohort, an average of roughly 230,000 unique TCR beta nucleotide sequences was sequenced per donor, of which about 18% were non-productive.

V lost 7 bases and J lost 3 bases; the stretch between them is 10 bases long. The CDR3, cysteine through phenylalanine, is 13 amino acids long. Just the 39-base CDR3 DNA is kept, in frame starting at base 1. The germline V gene provides CDR1 KGHSH and CDR2 LQKENI. The library was prepared using the immunoSEQ multiplex PCR assay. A mixture of 60 forward primers for TCR Vbeta segments and 13 reverse primers for TCR Jbeta segments was used in the multiplex PCR. A multiplex PCR assay on genomic DNA amplified the CDR3 region of rearranged TCR beta genes. The Illumina HiSeq System was used to sequence the amplified TCR beta libraries as 87-base-pair reads. The study's own analysis went as follows. Across the 670 or so repertoires, a later analysis counted approximately 83 million unique TCR beta chains, around 11 million of which were shared by at least two donors. Raw reads were error-corrected and collapsed into unique sequences with a nearest-neighbor algorithm that merged closely related sequences to remove PCR and sequencing errors. CDR3 sequences were aligned to IMGT reference sequences to assign V, D and J gene segments. For a sequence to be retained, a match of at least six nucleotides to both a V gene segment and a J gene segment was required. A rearrangement was called productive if the CDR3 had no stop codons and remained in frame with V and J, and every other rearrangement was called non-productive. Following IMGT convention, CDR3 was defined as the stretch from the second conserved V-encoded cysteine up to the conserved J-encoded phenylalanine. The earlier analysis of about 590 of the donors excluded sequences that lacked an unambiguous match to a single V gene segment. An earlier analysis of some 500 of the donors classified V segments as functional when productive rearrangements were above 56.7% and as segregating when the standard deviation between donors was above 5%. To diagnose cytomegalovirus status from the catalog of TCR beta chain sequences, a statistical classification framework was built. A later analysis assigned V and J genes by comparing TCR nucleotide sequences with IMGT/GENE-DB human TR gene sequences. The TCRdist pipeline was used in a later analysis to assign CDR3 sequences and most-parsimonious VDJ recombination scenarios. In a later analysis, each TCR beta chain was defined by its CDR3 amino acid sequence together with its V-gene family, and reads without a unique V-gene family were excluded. In a later analysis, approximately 590 highly shared, low-generation-probability nucleotide sequences were removed to address suspected cross-contamination and a sequencing artifact. In a later analysis, a clonal expansion index for each public chain was calculated from normalized within-repertoire ranks of inferred template counts. In a later analysis, generation probabilities were computed with a VDJ recombination model fitted to out-of-frame rearrangements, and the resulting probabilities were checked against IGoR. Hypergeometric tests were used in a later analysis to score TCR-TCR, TCR-HLA and TCR-CMV co-occurrence, with a repertoire-size bias correction applied to the TCR pairs. A later analysis estimated false discovery rates by permuting HLA or CMV assignments 20 times. In a later analysis, co-occurring TCRs were grouped using DBSCAN, with TCRdist sequence similarity added in when clustering inside HLA-allele-positive subsets. Repertoires with fewer than 30,000 or more than 120,000 public chains were left out of co-occurrence clustering, as were about five repertoires with anomalous nucleotide sharing. As stored in TCRdb, this immuneACCESS dataset retains in-frame rearrangements with V and J assigned. A fraction of the clones does not appear; measured against another copy, unresolved V genes explain less than half of the discrepancy, and the remainder lacks a known reason. Clone size and V and J calls were adopted from that table, with D and trimming inferred from the DNA. The sample table shows tens of thousands of clones, and 71% are seen once. The ten largest clones capture approximately 23% of the sample.

The cohort comprised several hundred healthy bone marrow donors. At the time of sampling, all cohort members were nominally healthy, though unrecorded immune exposures were likely present. The donor was CMV seropositive and belonged to the group of 250 to 350 seropositive cohort members. A peripheral blood sample was provided by each donor, and peripheral blood mononuclear cells were used for TCR beta sequencing. The Qiagen DNeasy Blood Extraction Kit was used to extract genomic DNA from the blood cell samples. For this clone: Its antigen remains undetermined. Base qualities are missing; no much larger clone stands one base away.

The full study reports these points: According to a later genetic analysis, donors in an Asian-associated ancestry cluster had fewer N-insertions in productive TCRs than the roughly 660-donor mean. When HLA alleles, especially DR and DQ, strongly co-occurred, attributing TCR associations to individual alleles was difficult. A further reported finding was that TCR beta sequences accurately predicted the HLA-A and HLA-B alleles for most subjects in the first cohort. The 87-base-pair reads could not distinguish some IMGT-functional V segments, including TRBV6-2 and TRBV6-3, so those segments were excluded. Compared with equally common non-associated chains, HLA-associated TCR beta chains in a later analysis were more clonally expanded and had lower generation probabilities. Correlated functional status among segregating V segments might be attributable to linkage disequilibrium, but an unknown experimental factor could not be ruled out. A few of the identified cytomegalovirus-associated TCR beta chains were confirmed in vitro to be specific for cytomegalovirus antigens. A group of highly shared sequence variants was considered likely to be a technical artifact of the sequencing pipeline. In this cohort, only TCR beta chains were sequenced, and detectable features were limited by the absence of alpha or paired-chain data. According to a later analysis, TCR association rates differed among HLA loci, with DRB1 alleles showing the most associated TCRs and HLA-C alleles showing the fewest. Because HLA typing was missing for some donors at each locus, association tests included only the typed subset. The only immune exposure information available for the cohort was CMV serostatus. Across donors, most TCR sequences were observed very rarely, whereas some public TCRs were present in many individuals. According to a later analysis, parvovirus B19, influenza, CMV and Epstein-Barr virus appeared linked to several top co-occurrence clusters. The authors suggested that the approach could potentially be extended to other disease states and immunological phenotypes. Sequencing depth was assumed to be roughly uniform across donors in the presence/absence analyses, though that assumption may not hold. Cytomegalovirus status was reported to be diagnosed by the classifier with high specificity and sensitivity in both the original and validation cohorts. A later analysis found that most CMV-associated TCR beta chains appeared HLA-restricted, with HLA associations seemingly driven largely by CMV exposure. Specific HLA alleles were associated with roughly 17,000 TCR beta sequences at a false discovery rate of 0.05 in a later analysis. The study listed 150 to 200 TCR beta chains as associated with cytomegalovirus. In a later genetic analysis, a missense DCLRE1C variant was associated with V-gene and J-gene trimming of TCR beta chains, and the association was replicated in an independent cohort. Seventeen rarely observed V segments, including chromosome 9 orphons, were excluded from the earlier analysis of about 610 of the donors because counts were too low. In an earlier analysis of more than 500 of the donors, most TCR beta V segments appeared in productive rearrangements about 87% or about 30% of the time, broadly matching IMGT annotations.

Sequencing used PBMCs. The chain employs TRBV18 and TRBJ1-5, and the D gene may be TRBD1, 5 bases matching. The receptor comes from a man over 45 in good health and CMV-seropositive. CDR3 region: CASCSGYNQPQHF. The base sequence is TGTGCCAGCTGCTCAGGGTACAATCAGCCCCAGCATTTT.